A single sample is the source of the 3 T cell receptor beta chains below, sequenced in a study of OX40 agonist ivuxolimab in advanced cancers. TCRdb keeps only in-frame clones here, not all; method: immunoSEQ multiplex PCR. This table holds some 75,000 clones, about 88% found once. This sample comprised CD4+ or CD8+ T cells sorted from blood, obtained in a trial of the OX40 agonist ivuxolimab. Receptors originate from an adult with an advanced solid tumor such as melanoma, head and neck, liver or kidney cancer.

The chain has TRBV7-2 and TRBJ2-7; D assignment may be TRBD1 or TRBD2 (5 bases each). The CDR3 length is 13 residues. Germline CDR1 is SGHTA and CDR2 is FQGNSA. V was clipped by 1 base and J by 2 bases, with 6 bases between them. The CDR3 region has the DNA TGTGCCAGCAGCTTAGGGGACCCCTACGAGCAGTACTTC. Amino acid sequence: CASSLGDPYEQYF.

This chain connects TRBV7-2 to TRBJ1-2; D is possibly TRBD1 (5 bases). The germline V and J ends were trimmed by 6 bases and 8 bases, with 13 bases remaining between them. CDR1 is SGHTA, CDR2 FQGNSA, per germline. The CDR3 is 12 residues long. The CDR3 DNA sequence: TGTGCCAGCAGACCCGGGGGTCGGGGCTACACCTTC. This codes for CASRPGGRGYTF.

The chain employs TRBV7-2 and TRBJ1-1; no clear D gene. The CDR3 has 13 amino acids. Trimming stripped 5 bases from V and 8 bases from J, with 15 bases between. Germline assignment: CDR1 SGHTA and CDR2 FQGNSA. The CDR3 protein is CASSIRAWEEAFF. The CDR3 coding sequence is TGTGCCAGCAGCATAAGAGCCTGGGAGGAAGCTTTCTTT.